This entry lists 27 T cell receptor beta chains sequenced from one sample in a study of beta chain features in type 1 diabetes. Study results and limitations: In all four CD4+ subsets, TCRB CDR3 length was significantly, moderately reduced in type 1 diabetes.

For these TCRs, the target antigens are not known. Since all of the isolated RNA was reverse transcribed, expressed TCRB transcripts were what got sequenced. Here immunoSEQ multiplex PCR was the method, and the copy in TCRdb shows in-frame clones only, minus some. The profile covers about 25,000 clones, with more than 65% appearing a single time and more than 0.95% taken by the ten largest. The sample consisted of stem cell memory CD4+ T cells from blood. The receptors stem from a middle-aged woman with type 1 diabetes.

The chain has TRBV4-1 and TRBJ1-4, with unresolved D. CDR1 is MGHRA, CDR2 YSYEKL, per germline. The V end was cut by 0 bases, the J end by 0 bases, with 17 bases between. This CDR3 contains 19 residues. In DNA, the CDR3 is TGCGCCAGCAGCCAAGATCGGGGATCGAATACAGCAACTAATGAAAAACTGTTTTTT. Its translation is CASSQDRGSNTATNEKLFF.

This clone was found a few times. The DNA for the CDR3 is TGTGCCAGCAGCTTAGGGACTAGCGGGACCACCGGGGAGCTGTTTTTT. Its protein product is CASSLGTSGTTGELFF. The genes are TRBV11-1 and TRBJ2-2; 12 bases are a match to TRBD2. Germline CDR1 and CDR2: SGHAT and FQDESV (reference sequence). V lost 1 base, J lost 4 bases, and 1 base stayed unmatched. CDR3 length: 16 residues.

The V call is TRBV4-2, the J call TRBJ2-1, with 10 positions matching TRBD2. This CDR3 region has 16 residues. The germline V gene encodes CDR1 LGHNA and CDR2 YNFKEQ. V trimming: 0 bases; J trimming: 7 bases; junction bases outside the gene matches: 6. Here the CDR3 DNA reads TGTGCCAGCAGCCAAGATCTAGCGGGAGTACAAAATGAGCAGTTCTTC. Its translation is CASSQDLAGVQNEQFF.

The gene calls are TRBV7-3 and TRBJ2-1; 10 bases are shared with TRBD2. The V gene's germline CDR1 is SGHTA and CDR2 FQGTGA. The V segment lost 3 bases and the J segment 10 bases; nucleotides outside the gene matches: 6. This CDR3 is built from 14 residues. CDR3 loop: CASSFLLAGREQFF. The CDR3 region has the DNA TGTGCCAGCAGCTTCTTACTAGCGGGAAGGGAGCAGTTCTTC.

The CDR3 is CASSLVQGNTEAFF. The CDR3 bases are TGCGCCAGCAGCTTGGTCCAGGGGAACACTGAAGCTTTCTTT. J is TRBJ1-1 and V is TRBV5-1; D is possibly TRBD1 (5 bases). The length of the CDR3 is 14 residues. Trimming left V 0 bases short and J 1 base short, with 7 bases between. In germline, CDR1 is SGHRS, CDR2 YFSETQ.

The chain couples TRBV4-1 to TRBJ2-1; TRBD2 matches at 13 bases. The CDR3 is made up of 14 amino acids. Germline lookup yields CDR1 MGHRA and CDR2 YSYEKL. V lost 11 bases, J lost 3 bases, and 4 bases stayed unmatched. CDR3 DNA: TGCGCCCAAGGGACTAGCGGGAACTACAATGAGCAGTTCTTC. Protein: CAQGTSGNYNEQFF.

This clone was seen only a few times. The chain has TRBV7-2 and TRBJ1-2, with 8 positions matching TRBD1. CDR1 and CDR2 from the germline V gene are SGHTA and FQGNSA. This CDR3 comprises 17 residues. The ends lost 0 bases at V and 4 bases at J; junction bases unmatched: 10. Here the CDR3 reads CASSLAPQGVIFYGYTF. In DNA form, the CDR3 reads TGTGCCAGCAGCTTAGCGCCACAGGGGGTCATTTTCTATGGCTACACCTTC.

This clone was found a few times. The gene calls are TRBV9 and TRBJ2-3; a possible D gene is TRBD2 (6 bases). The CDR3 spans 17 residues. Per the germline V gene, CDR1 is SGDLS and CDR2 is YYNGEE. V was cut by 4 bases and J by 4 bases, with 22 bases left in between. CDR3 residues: CASSNRGGEGGADTQYF. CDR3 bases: TGTGCCAGCAGCAATCGGGGTGGGGAAGGAGGGGCAGATACGCAGTATTTT.

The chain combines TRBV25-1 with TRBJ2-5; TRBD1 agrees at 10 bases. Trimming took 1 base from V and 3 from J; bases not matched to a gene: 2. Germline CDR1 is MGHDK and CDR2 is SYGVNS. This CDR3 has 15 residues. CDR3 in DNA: TGTGCCAGCAGTGAATTGGGGACAGGGGAAGAGACCCAGTACTTC. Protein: CASSELGTGEETQYF. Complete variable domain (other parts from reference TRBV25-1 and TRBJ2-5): EADIYQTPRYLVIGTGKKITLECSQTMGHDKMYWYQQDPGMELHLIHYSYGVNSTEKGDLSSESTVSRIRTEHFPLTLESARPSHTSQYLCASSELGTGEETQYFGPGTRLLVL.

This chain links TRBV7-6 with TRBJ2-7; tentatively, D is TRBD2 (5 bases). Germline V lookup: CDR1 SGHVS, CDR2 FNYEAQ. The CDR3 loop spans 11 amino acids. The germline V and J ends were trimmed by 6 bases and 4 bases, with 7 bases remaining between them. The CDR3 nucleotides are TGTGCCAGCAGACGGGGATACGAGCAGTACTTC. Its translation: CASRRGYEQYF.

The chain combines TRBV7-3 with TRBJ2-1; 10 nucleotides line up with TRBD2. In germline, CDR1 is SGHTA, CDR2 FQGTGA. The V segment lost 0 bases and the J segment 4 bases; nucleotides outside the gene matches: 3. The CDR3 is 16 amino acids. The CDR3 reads CASSLTAGGGYNEQFF. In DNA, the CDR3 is TGTGCCAGCAGCTTAACAGCGGGAGGGGGGTACAATGAGCAGTTCTTC.

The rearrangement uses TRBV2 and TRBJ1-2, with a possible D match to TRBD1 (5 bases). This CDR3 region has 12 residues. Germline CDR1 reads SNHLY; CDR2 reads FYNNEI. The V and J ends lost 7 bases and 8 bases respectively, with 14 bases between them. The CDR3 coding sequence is TGTGCCAGCACCCTCACAGGAAACGGCTACACCTTC. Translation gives CASTLTGNGYTF.

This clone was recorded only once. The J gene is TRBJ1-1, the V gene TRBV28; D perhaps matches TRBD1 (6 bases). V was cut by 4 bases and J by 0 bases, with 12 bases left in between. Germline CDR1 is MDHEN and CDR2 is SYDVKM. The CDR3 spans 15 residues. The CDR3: CASSYQTGMNTEAFF. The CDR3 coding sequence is TGTGCCAGCAGTTACCAGACAGGTATGAACACTGAAGCTTTCTTT.

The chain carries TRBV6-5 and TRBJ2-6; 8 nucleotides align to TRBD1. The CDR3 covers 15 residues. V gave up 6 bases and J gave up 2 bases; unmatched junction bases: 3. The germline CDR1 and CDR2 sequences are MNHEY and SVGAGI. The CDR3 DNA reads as TGTGCCAGCAGATGGACAGGGACTGGGGCCAACGTCCTGACTTTC. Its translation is CASRWTGTGANVLTF.

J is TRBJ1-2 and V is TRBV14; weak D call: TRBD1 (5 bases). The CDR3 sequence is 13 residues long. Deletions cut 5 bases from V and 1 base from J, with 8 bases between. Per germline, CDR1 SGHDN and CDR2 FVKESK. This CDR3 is CASSAGLNYGYTF. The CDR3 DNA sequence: TGTGCCAGCAGCGCGGGGCTTAACTATGGCTACACCTTC.

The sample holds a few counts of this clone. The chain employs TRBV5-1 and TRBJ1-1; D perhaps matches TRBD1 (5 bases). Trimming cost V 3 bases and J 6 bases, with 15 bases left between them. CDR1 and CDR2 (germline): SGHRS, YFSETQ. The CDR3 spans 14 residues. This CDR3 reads CASSSVAGRAEAFF. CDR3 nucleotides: TGCGCCAGCAGCTCAGTAGCGGGGCGCGCTGAAGCTTTCTTT.

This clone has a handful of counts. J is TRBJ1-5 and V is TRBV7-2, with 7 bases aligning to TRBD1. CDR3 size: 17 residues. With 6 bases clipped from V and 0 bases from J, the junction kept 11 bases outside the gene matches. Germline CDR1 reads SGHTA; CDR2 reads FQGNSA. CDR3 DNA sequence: TGTGCCAGCAGTAAGTCACAGGGGCCTTATAGCAATCAGCCCCAGCATTTT. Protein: CASSKSQGPYSNQPQHF.

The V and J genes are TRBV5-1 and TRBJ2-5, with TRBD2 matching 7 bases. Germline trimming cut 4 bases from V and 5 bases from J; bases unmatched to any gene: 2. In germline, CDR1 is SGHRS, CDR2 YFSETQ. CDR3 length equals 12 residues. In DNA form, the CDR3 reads TGCGCCAGCAGCCGGGGGGAGGAGACCCAGTACTTC. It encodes CASSRGEETQYF.

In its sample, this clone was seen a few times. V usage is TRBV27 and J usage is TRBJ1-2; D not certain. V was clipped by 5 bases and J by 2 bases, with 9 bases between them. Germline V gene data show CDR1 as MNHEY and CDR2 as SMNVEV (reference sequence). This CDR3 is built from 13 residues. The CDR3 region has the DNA TGTGCCAGCAGTCCCGTTGTCAACTATGGCTACACCTTC. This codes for CASSPVVNYGYTF.

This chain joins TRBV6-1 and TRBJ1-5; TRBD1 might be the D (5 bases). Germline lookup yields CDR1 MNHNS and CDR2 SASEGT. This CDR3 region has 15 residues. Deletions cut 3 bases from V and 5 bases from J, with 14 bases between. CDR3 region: CASSDPGGGYQPQHF. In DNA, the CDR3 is TGTGCCAGCAGTGACCCGGGGGGGGGTTATCAGCCCCAGCATTTT.

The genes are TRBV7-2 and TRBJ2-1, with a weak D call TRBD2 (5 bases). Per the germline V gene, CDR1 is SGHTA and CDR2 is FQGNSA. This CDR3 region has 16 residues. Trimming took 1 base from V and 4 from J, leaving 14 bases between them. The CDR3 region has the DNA TGTGCCAGCAGCTTAGATCGAGGGCAAGGTTACAATGAGCAGTTCTTC. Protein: CASSLDRGQGYNEQFF. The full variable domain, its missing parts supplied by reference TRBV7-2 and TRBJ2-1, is GAGVSQSPSNKVTEKGKDVELRCDPISGHTALYWYRQSLGQGLEFLIYFQGNSAPDKSGLPSDRFSAERTGGSVSTLTIQRTQQEDSAVYLCASSLDRGQGYNEQFFGPGTRLTVL.

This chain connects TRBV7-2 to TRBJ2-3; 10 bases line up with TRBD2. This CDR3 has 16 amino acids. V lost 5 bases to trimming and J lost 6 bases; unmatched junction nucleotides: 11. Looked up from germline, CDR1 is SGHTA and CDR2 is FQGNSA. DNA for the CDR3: TGTGCCAGCAGCCCTGAGCGGGGGGGGTTCGGGGATACGCAGTATTTT. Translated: CASSPERGGFGDTQYF.

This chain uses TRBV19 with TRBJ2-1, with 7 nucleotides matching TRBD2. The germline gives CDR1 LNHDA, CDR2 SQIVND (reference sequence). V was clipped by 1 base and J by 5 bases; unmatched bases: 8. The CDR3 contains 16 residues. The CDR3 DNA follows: TGTGCCAGTAGTATAGGGGGCGGGAGACGACACAATGAGCAGTTCTTC. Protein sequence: CASSIGGGRRHNEQFF.

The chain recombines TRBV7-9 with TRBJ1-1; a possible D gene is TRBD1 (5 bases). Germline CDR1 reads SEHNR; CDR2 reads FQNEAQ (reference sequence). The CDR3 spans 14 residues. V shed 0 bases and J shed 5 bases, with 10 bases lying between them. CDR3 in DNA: TGTGCCAGCAGCTTAGCGCAGGGAAAGACTGAAGCTTTCTTT. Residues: CASSLAQGKTEAFF.

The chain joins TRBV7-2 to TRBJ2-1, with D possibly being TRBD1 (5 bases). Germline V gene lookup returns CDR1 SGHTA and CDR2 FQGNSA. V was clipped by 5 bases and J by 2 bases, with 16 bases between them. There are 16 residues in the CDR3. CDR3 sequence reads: CASSPRAGYPYNEQFF. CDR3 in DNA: TGTGCCAGCAGCCCAAGGGCAGGGTACCCCTACAATGAGCAGTTCTTC.

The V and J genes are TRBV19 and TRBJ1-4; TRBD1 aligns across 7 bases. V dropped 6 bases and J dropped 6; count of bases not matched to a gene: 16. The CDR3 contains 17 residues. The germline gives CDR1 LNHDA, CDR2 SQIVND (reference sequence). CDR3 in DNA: TGTGCCAGTAGCAGGGACAGTTCCCTCTTCGGTGATGAAAAACTGTTTTTT. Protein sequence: CASSRDSSLFGDEKLFF.

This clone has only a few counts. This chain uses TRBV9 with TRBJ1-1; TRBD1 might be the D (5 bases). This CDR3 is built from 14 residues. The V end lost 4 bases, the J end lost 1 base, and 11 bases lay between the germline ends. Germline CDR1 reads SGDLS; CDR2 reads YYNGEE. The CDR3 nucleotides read TGTGCCAGCAGCCGCTTGGGGGGGAACACTGAAGCTTTCTTT. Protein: CASSRLGGNTEAFF.